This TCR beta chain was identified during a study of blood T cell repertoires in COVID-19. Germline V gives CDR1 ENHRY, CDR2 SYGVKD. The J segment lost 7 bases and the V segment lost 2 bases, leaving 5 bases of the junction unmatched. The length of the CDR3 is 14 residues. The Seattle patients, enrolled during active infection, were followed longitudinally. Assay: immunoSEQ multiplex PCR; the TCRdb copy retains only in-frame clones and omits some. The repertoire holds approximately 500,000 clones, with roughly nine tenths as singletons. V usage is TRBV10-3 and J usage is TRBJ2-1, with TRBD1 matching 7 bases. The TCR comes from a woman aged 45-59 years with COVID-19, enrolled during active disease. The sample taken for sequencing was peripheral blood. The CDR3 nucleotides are TGTGCCATCAGTGAGCCCAACAGGGGTAATGAGCAGTTCTTC. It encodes CAISEPNRGNEQFF.